This T cell receptor (beta chain) was found in a study of tumor-infiltrating lymphocytes in primary liver carcinoma. Study context: Surgical resection served as treatment for the primary liver carcinoma of these patients.

Reverse transcription of around 0.45 ug total RNA with a constant-region primer produced TCR beta cDNA. Modified slightly, ARM-PCR produced TCR beta libraries over three nested multiplex PCR rounds. Both of the initial two PCR rounds ran for about 9 cycles and employed TRBV1-TRBV30 forward primers alongside a C-beta reverse primer. TCRdb re-analysed the multiplex PCR reads in MiXCR, keeping a single row per CDR3 protein. The repertoire holds approximately 300,000 distinct CDR3 sequences, with 65% as singletons. Regarding the study as a whole: Owing to bulk unsorted samples, no comparison was made between CD4+ and CD8+ repertoires.

Germline DNA was also extracted, and blood RNA was taken from unsorted whole blood. With chronic HBV infection, the patients were also treatment-naive. CDR1 and CDR2 (germline): SGHRS, YFSETQ. This CDR3 contains 14 residues. Trimming pared 9 bases from V and 3 bases from J, leaving 19 bases between. Worth noting for this clonotype: Its antigen is unidentified.

The rearrangement links TRBV5-1 to TRBJ2-7; maybe TRBD1 (6 bases). Sequencing input: peripheral blood. This clonotype originated in a man in his forties with primary liver carcinoma and hepatitis B virus infection. DNA of the CDR3: TGCGCCAACAGGGCCGGGACGGAGATCTACGAGCAGTACTTC. Protein: CANRAGTEIYEQYF.